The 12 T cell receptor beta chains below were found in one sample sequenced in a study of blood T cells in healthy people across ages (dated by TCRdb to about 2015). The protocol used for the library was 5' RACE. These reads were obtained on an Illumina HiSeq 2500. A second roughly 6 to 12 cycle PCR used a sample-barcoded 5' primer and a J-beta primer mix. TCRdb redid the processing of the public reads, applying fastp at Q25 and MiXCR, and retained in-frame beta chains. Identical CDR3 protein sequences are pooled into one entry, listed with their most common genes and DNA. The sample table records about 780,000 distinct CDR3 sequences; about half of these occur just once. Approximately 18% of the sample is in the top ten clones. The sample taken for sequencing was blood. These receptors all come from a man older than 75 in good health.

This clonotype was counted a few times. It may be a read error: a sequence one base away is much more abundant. The CDR3 coding sequence is TGTGCCAGCACCACGGGGGTCACAGGGAATAAGCAGTTCTTC. Amino acid sequence: CASTTGVTGNKQFF. The genes are TRBV5-5 and TRBJ2-1; D may correspond to TRBD1 or TRBD2 (6 bases each). Per germline, CDR1 SGHKS and CDR2 YYEKEE (reference sequence). V gave up 6 bases and J gave up 11 bases, with 21 bases separating them. The CDR3 loop spans 14 amino acids. Full variable domain (missing parts from reference TRBV5-5 and TRBJ2-1): DAGVTQSPTHLIKTRGQQVTLRCSPISGHKSVSWYQQVLGQGPQFIFQYYEKEERGRGNFPDRFSARQFPNYSSELNVNALLLGDSALYLCASTTGVTGNKQFFGPGTRLTVL.

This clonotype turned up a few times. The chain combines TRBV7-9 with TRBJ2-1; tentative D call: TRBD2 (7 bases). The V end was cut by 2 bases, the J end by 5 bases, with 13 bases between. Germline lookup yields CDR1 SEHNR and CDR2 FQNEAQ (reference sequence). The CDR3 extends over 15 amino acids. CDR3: CASSLRGGRNNEQFF. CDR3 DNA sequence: TGTGCCAGCAGCTTAAGGGGGGGACGGAACAATGAGCAGTTCTTC.

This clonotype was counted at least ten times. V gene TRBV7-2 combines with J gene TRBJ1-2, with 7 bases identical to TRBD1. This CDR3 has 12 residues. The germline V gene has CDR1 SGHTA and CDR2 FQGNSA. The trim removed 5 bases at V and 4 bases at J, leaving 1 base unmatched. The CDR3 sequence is CASSRTGYGYTF. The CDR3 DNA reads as TGTGCCAGCAGCCGGACAGGCTATGGCTACACCTTC. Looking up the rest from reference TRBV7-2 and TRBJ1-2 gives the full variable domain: GAGVSQSPSNKVTEKGKDVELRCDPISGHTALYWYRQSLGQGLEFLIYFQGNSAPDKSGLPSDRFSAERTGGSVSTLTIQRTQQEDSAVYLCASSRTGYGYTFGSGTRLTVV.

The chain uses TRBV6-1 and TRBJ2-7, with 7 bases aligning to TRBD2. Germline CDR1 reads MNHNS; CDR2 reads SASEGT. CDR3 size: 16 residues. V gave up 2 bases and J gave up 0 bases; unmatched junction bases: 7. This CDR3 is CASSELASGASYEQYF. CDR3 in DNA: TGTGCCAGCAGTGAACTGGCTAGCGGAGCCTCCTACGAGCAGTACTTC.

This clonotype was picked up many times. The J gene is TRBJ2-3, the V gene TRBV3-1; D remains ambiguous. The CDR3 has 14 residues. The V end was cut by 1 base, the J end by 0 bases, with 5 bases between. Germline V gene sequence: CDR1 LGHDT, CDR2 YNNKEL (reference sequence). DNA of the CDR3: TGTGCCAGCAGCCAAGGACCCAGCACAGATACGCAGTATTTT. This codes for CASSQGPSTDTQYF.

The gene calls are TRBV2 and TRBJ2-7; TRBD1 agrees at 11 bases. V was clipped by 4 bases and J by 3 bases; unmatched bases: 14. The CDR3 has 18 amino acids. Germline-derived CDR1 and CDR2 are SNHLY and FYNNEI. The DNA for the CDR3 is TGTGCCAGCAGTGCGATTCTATTGATGGGACAGGGGGGCTACGAGCAGTACTTC. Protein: CASSAILLMGQGGYEQYF.

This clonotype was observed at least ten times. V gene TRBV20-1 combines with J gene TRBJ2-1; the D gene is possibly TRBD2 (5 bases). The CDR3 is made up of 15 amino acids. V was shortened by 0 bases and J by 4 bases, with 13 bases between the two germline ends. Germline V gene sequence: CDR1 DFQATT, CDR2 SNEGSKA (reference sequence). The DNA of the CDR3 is TGCAGTGCTAGAGATGAAGCGGCCGGGTACAATGAGCAGTTCTTC. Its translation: CSARDEAAGYNEQFF.

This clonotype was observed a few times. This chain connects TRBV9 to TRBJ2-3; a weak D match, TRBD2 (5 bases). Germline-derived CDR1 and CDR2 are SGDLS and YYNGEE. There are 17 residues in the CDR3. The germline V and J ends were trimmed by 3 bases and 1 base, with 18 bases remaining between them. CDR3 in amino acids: CASSAPGIWSGTDTQYF. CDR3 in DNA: TGTGCCAGCAGCGCCCCGGGGATATGGTCTGGCACAGATACGCAGTATTTT.

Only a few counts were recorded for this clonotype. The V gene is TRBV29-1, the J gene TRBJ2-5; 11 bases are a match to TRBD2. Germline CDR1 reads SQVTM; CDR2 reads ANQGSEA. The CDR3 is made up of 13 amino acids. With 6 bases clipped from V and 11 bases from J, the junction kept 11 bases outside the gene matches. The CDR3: CSVIAGGRNEQYF. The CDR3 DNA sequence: TGCAGCGTGATAGCGGGAGGGCGTAATGAGCAGTACTTC.

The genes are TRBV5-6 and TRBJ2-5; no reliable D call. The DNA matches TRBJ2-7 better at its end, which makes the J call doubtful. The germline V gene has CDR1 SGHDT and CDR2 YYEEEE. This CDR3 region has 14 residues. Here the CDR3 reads CASSLVGPSREQYF. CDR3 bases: TGTGCCAGCAGCTTGGTAGGGCCCTCCCGCGAGCAGTACTTC.

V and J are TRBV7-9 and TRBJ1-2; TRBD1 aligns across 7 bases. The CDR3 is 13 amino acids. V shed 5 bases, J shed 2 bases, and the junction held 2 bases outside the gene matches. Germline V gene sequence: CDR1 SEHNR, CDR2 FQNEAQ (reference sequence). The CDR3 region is CASSEDRNYGYTF. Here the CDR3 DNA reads TGTGCCAGCAGCGAGGACAGGAACTATGGCTACACCTTC.

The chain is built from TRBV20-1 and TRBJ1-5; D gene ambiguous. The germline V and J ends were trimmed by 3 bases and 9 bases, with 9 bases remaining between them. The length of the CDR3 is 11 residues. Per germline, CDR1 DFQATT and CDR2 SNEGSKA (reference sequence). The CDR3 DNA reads TGCAGTGCTAGGGTCGGCGGGCCCCAGCATTTT. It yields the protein CSARVGGPQHF.